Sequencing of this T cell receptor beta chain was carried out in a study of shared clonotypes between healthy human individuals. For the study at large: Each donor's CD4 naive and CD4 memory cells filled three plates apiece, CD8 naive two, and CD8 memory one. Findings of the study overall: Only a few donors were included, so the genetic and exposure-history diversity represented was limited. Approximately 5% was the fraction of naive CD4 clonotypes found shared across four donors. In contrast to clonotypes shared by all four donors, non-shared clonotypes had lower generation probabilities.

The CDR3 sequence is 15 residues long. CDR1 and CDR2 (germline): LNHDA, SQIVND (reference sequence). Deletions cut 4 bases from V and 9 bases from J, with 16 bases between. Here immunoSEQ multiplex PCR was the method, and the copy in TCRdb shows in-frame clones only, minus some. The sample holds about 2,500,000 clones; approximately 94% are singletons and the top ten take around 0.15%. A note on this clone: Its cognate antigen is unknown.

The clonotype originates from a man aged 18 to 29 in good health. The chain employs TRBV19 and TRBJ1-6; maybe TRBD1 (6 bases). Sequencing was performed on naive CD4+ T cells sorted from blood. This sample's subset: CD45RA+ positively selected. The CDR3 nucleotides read TGTGCCAGTAGTACATCACAGGGAAGAAGTTCACCCCTCCACTTT. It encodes CASSTSQGRSSPLHF. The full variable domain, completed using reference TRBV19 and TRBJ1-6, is DGGITQSPKYLFRKEGQNVTLSCEQNLNHDAMYWYRQDPGQGLRLIYYSQIVNDFQKGDIAEGYSVSREKKESFPLTVTSAQKNPTAFYLCASSTSQGRSSPLHFGNGTRLTVT.